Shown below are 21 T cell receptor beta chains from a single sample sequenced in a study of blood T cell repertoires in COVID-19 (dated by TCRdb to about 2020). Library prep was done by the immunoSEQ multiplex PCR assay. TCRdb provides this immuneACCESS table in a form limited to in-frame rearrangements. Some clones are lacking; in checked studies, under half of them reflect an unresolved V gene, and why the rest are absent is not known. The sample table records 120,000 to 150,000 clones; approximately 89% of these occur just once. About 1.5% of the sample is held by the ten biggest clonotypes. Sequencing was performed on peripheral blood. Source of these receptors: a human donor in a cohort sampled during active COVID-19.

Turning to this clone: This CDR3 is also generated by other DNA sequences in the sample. The CDR3 bases are TGTGCCAGCAGCCAAGGGGGCAGCTATGGCTACACCTTC. Its translation is CASSQGGSYGYTF. V usage is TRBV3-1 (or the pseudogene TRBV3-2) and J usage is TRBJ1-2; possible D gene TRBD1, 5 bases. CDR1 LGHDT and CDR2 YNNKEL come from the germline V gene (reference sequence). The CDR3 contains 13 residues. Trimming left V 1 base short and J 4 bases short, with 7 bases between.

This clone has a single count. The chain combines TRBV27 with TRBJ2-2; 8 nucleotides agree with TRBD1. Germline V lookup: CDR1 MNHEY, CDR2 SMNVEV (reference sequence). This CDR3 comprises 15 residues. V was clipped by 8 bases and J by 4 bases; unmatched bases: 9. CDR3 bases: TGTGCCAGCGGTCTACAGGGGGTTGCCACCGGGGAGCTGTTTTTT. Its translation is CASGLQGVATGELFF.

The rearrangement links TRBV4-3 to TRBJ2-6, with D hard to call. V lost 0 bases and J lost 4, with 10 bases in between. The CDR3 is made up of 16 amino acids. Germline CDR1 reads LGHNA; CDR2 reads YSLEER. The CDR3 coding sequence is TGCGCCAGCAGCCAAGATTGGAGTGGGGGGGCCAACGTCCTGACTTTC. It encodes CASSQDWSGGANVLTF.

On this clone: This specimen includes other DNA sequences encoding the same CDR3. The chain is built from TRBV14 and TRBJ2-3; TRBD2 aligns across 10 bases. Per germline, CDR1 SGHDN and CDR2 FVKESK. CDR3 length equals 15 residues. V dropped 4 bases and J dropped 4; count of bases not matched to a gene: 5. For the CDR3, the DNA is TGTGCCAGCAGCCGATTAGCGGGGGGTGCAGATACGCAGTATTTT. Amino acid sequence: CASSRLAGGADTQYF.

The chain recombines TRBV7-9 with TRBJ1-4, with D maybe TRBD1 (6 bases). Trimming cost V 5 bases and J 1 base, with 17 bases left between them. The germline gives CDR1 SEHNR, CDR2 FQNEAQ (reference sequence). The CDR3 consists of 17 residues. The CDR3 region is CASSEPSNRVTNEKLFF. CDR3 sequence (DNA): TGTGCCAGCAGCGAGCCATCCAACAGGGTAACTAATGAAAAACTGTTTTTT.

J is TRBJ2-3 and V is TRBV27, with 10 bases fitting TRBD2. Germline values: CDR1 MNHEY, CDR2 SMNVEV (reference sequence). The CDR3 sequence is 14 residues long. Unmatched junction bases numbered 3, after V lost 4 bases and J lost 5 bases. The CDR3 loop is CASSSLAGVDTQYF. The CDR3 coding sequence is TGTGCCAGCAGTTCTCTAGCGGGGGTAGATACGCAGTATTTT.

The CDR3 protein is CASSTTGGEGQPQHF. For the CDR3, the DNA is TGTGCCAGCAGCACCACAGGGGGGGAAGGACAGCCCCAGCATTTT. The genes are TRBV7-2 and TRBJ1-5, with 8 bases lining up with TRBD1. This CDR3 contains 15 residues. Per germline, CDR1 SGHTA and CDR2 FQGNSA. With 5 bases clipped from V and 7 bases from J, the junction kept 10 bases outside the gene matches.

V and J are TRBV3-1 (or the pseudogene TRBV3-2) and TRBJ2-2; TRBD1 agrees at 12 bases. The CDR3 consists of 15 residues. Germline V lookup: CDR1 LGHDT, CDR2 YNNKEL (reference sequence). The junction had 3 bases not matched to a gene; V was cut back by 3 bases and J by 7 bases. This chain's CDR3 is CASSHWDRGRGELFF. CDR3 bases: TGTGCCAGCAGCCACTGGGACAGGGGGCGCGGGGAGCTGTTTTTT.

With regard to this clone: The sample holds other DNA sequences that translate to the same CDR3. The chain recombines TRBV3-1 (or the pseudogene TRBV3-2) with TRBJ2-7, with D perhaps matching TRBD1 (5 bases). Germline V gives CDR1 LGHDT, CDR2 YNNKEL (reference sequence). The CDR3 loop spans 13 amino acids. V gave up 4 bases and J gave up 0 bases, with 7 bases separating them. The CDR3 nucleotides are TGTGCCAGCAGCCCCGACAGCTCCTACGAGCAGTACTTC. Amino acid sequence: CASSPDSSYEQYF.

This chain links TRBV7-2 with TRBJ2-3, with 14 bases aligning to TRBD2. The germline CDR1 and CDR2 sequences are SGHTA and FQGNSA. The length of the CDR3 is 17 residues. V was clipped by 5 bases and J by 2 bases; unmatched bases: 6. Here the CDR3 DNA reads TGTGCCAGCAGCATGAGGACTAGCGGGGGGCCCACAGATACGCAGTATTTT. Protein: CASSMRTSGGPTDTQYF.

The CDR3 coding sequence is TGTGCCAGCAGATCAAACAGGGACCTTAATGAAAAACTGTTTTTT. Translating gives CASRSNRDLNEKLFF. J is TRBJ1-4 and V is TRBV28; D may be TRBD1 (6 bases). Germline V gene data show CDR1 as MDHEN and CDR2 as SYDVKM. The CDR3 has 15 amino acids. V was shortened by 6 bases and J by 4 bases, with 15 bases between the two germline ends. Drawing the rest from reference TRBV28 and TRBJ1-4, the complete variable domain is DVKVTQSSRYLVKRTGEKVFLECVQDMDHENMFWYRQDPGLGLRLIYFSYDVKMKEKGDIPEGYSVSREKKERFSLILESASTNQTSMYLCASRSNRDLNEKLFFGSGTQLSVL.

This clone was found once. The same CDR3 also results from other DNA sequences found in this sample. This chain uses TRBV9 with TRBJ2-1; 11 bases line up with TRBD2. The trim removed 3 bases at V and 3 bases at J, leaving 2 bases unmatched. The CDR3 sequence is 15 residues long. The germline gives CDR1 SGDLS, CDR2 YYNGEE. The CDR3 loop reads CASSAGLADYNEQFF. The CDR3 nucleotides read TGTGCCAGCAGCGCGGGACTAGCGGACTACAATGAGCAGTTCTTC.

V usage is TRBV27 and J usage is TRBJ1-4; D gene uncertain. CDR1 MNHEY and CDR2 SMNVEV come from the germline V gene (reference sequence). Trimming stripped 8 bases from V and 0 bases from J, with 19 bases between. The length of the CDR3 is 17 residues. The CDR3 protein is CASARRALHATNEKLFF. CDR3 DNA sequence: TGTGCCAGCGCGCGGCGCGCCCTTCACGCAACTAATGAAAAACTGTTTTTT.

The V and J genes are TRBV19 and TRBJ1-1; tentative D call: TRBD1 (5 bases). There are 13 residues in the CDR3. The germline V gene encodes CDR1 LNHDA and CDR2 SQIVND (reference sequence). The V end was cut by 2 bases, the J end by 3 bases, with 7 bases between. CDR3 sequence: CASSIRRDTEAFF. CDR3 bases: TGTGCCAGTAGTATACGCAGGGACACTGAAGCTTTCTTT.

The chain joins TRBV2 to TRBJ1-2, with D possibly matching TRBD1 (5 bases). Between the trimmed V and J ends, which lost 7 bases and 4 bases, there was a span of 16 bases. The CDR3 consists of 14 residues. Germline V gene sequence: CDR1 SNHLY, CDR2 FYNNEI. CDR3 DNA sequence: TGTGCCAGCATGGCGGGGGACTCCAGCTATGGCTACACCTTC. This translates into CASMAGDSSYGYTF.

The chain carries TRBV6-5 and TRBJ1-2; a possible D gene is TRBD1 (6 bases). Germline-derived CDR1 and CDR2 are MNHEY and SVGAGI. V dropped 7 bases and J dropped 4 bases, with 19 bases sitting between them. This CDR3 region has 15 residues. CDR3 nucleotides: TGTGCCAGCATGACTGTCCCGACAGGCTTCTATGGCTACACCTTC. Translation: CASMTVPTGFYGYTF.

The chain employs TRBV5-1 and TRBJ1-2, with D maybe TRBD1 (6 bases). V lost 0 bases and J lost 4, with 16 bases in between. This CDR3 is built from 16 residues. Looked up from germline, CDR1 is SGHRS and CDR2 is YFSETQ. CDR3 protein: CASSLELGGQPYGYTF. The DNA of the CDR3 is TGCGCCAGCAGCTTGGAATTAGGTGGACAGCCCTATGGCTACACCTTC.

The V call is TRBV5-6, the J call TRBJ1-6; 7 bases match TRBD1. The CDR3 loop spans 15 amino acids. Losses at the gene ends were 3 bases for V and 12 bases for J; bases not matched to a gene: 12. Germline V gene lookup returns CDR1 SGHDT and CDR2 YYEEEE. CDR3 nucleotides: TGTGCCAGCAGCTGGGGGCCACAGGGGCCGGGACCCCTCCACTTT. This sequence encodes CASSWGPQGPGPLHF.

The CDR3 loop reads CASSLSGQGGTEAFF. The CDR3 nucleotides read TGTGCCAGCAGCTTATCGGGACAGGGGGGCACTGAAGCTTTCTTT. The chain uses TRBV7-2 and TRBJ1-1, with 11 bases fitting TRBD1. The germline gives CDR1 SGHTA, CDR2 FQGNSA. J was trimmed by 4 bases and V by 2 bases; bases with no gene match: 3. The length of the CDR3 is 15 residues. Full variable domain (missing parts from reference TRBV7-2 and TRBJ1-1): GAGVSQSPSNKVTEKGKDVELRCDPISGHTALYWYRQSLGQGLEFLIYFQGNSAPDKSGLPSDRFSAERTGGSVSTLTIQRTQQEDSAVYLCASSLSGQGGTEAFFGQGTRLTVV.

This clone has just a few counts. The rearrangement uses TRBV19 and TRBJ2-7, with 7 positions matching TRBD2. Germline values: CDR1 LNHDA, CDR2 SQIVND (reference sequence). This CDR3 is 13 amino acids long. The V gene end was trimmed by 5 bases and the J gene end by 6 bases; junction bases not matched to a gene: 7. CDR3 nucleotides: TGTGCCAGTAGTCGGATACGGGGGGTCGAGCAGTACTTC. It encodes CASSRIRGVEQYF.

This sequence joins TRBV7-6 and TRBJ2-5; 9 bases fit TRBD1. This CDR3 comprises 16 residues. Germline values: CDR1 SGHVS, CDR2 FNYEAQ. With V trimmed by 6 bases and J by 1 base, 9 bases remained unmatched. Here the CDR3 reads CASSPTGTGPQETQYF. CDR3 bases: TGTGCCAGCAGTCCAACCGGGACAGGGCCCCAAGAGACCCAGTACTTC.